The TCR beta chain described here comes from a study of T cell responses to AZD1222 COVID-19 vaccine. The CDR3 spans 14 residues. The germline V gene encodes CDR1 SGDLS and CDR2 YYNGEE. V was clipped by 2 bases and J by 6 bases, with 13 bases between them. Sequencing used immunoSEQ multiplex PCR; TCRdb keeps in-frame clones, though not all of them. The data contain tens of thousands of clones, around four fifths of them singletons. Sequencing used peripheral blood, obtained on day 0 of AZD1222 vaccination. The V call is TRBV9, the J call TRBJ2-3, with D perhaps matching TRBD2 (6 bases). The source of this sequence is an adult in good health. In DNA, the CDR3 is TGTGCCAGCAGCGTGGGAGGTTTCGGTGATACGCAGTATTTT. It translates to CASSVGGFGDTQYF.